Shown below are 28 T cell receptor beta chains from a single sample sequenced in a study of T-cell memory formation after mild COVID-19. TCRdb re-derived calls from the 5' RACE reads in MiXCR, one entry per CDR3 protein. The table shows 350,000 to 550,000 distinct CDR3 sequences, with about 20% occurring only once. The sample was PBMCs or a T cell subset sorted from them (not recorded which). Receptor source: a man younger than 35 who had mild COVID-19 (a few samples of this study predate the infection). Cell type and time point are not known.

This clonotype was recorded once. Being one base from a much bigger clone, this may be a read error. V usage is TRBV6-2 or TRBV6-3 and J usage is TRBJ1-1; 8 bases line up with TRBD1. CDR1 and CDR2 from the germline V gene are MNHEY and SVGEGT. The CDR3 has 14 residues. Trimming removed 2 bases from V and 1 base from J; junction bases left unmatched: 0. The CDR3 sequence is CASSYDRGNTEAFF. For the CDR3, the DNA is TGTGCCAGCAGTTACGACAGGGGGAACACTGAAGCTTTCTTT.

This clonotype was counted a few times. The chain uses TRBV4-2 and TRBJ1-2; the match to TRBD1 covers 11 bases. The germline V gene has CDR1 LGHNA and CDR2 YNFKEQ. Germline trimming cut 0 bases from V and 8 bases from J; bases unmatched to any gene: 8. The CDR3 covers 16 residues. The CDR3 DNA follows: TGTGCCAGCAGCCAAGAGAGGACAGGGGGCGTATCCGGCTACACCTTC. Its protein is CASSQERTGGVSGYTF.

This clonotype was observed a handful of times. The chain is built from TRBV14 and TRBJ1-1; D perhaps matches TRBD1 (5 bases). The CDR3 contains 11 residues. V gave up 3 bases and J gave up 10 bases, with 9 bases separating them. The V gene's germline CDR1 is SGHDN and CDR2 FVKESK. In DNA form, the CDR3 reads TGTGCCAGCAGCCACGGGGCTGCAGCTTTCTTT. Translating gives CASSHGAAAFF.

In its sample, this clonotype was seen a few times. This chain's CDR3 is CASSLGGPRGEQYV. In DNA form, the CDR3 reads TGTGCCAGCAGCTTAGGAGGCCCCCGGGGCGAGCAGTACGTC. The chain employs TRBV7-6 and TRBJ2-7; D is possibly TRBD2 (5 bases). The V end lost 1 base, the J end lost 6 bases, and 13 bases lay between the germline ends. The CDR3 sequence is 14 residues long. In germline, CDR1 is SGHVS, CDR2 FNYEAQ.

The chain uses TRBV19 and TRBJ1-2, with 10 bases matching TRBD1. Germline V gene sequence: CDR1 LNHDA, CDR2 SQIVND (reference sequence). V lost 6 bases, J lost 5 bases, and 6 bases stayed unmatched. This CDR3 is 14 amino acids long. CDR3 sequence: CASRRTGGLYGYTF. The CDR3 nucleotides read TGTGCCAGTAGACGGACAGGGGGTTTGTATGGCTACACCTTC.

The rearrangement joins TRBV28 to TRBJ2-7; D not resolved. The germline CDR1 and CDR2 sequences are MDHEN and SYDVKM. The CDR3 runs to 14 residues. The V and J ends lost 4 bases and 7 bases respectively, with 17 bases between them. The CDR3 region is CASSSVGPRKEQYV. The DNA of the CDR3 is TGTGCCAGCAGTTCAGTAGGACCCCGGAAAGAGCAGTACGTC.

The J gene is TRBJ2-2, the V gene TRBV7-9, with TRBD2 as a possible D gene (5 bases). CDR1 is SEHNR, CDR2 FQNEAQ, per germline (reference sequence). Trimming pared 0 bases from V and 5 bases from J, leaving 10 bases between. This CDR3 spans 15 amino acids. The CDR3 sequence is CASSLASGFTGELFF. CDR3 sequence (DNA): TGTGCCAGCAGCTTAGCCTCGGGGTTTACCGGGGAGCTGTTTTTT.

This clonotype has a handful of counts. The chain links TRBV14 to TRBJ1-4; D is unresolved. The CDR3 totals 14 residues. The V gene lost 5 bases and the J gene lost 8 bases, with 15 bases spanning the gap. Per the germline V gene, CDR1 is SGHDN and CDR2 is FVKESK. The CDR3 DNA reads as TGTGCCAGCAGCAAATCCCGAGCGAACGAAAAACTGTTTTTT. Amino acid sequence: CASSKSRANEKLFF. Drawing the rest from reference TRBV14 and TRBJ1-4, the complete variable domain is EAGVTQFPSHSVIEKGQTVTLRCDPISGHDNLYWYRRVMGKEIKFLLHFVKESKQDESGMPNNRFLAERTGGTYSTLKVQPAELEDSGVYFCASSKSRANEKLFFGSGTQLSVL.

This chain links TRBV18 with TRBJ1-1; D not resolved. The V end lost 6 bases, the J end lost 5 bases, and 13 bases lay between the germline ends. Germline V gene data show CDR1 as KGHSH and CDR2 as LQKENI. CDR3 length equals 13 residues. In DNA, the CDR3 is TGTGCCAGCTCGGACCGGGCCGCGACTGAAGCTTTCTTT. It yields the protein CASSDRAATEAFF.

This chain uses TRBV7-6 with TRBJ2-2, with TRBD2 as a possible D gene (5 bases). The V gene's germline CDR1 is SGHVS and CDR2 FNYEAQ. The CDR3 sequence is 17 residues long. Trimming shortened V by 1 base and J by 2 bases, and 14 bases separated the two germline ends. The CDR3 DNA reads as TGTGCCAGCAGCTTAGGGAAGCCTCGGGGTAACACCGGGGAGCTGTTTTTT. Amino acid sequence: CASSLGKPRGNTGELFF. The entire variable domain, with the rest obtained from reference TRBV7-6 and TRBJ2-2, is as follows: GAGVSQSPRYKVTKRGQDVALRCDPISGHVSLYWYRQALGQGPEFLTYFNYEAQQDKSGLPNDRFSAERPEGSISTLTIQRTEQRDSAMYRCASSLGKPRGNTGELFFGEGSRLTVL.

The V gene is TRBV6-2 or TRBV6-3, the J gene TRBJ2-7, with D perhaps TRBD1 (6 bases). This CDR3 spans 16 amino acids. Trimming shortened V by 6 bases and J by 2 bases, and 20 bases separated the two germline ends. Germline CDR1 reads MNHEY; CDR2 reads SVGEGT. The CDR3 spells CASRDPPGQVTYEQYF. The CDR3 coding sequence is TGTGCCAGCAGGGACCCACCGGGACAAGTAACCTACGAGCAGTACTTC.

This clonotype occurred a few times. The rearrangement uses TRBV9 and TRBJ1-1; TRBD1 matches at 8 bases. There are 18 residues in the CDR3. Germline V gives CDR1 SGDLS, CDR2 YYNGEE. V lost 3 bases and J lost 5; bases outside the gene matches: 18. The CDR3 coding sequence is TGTGCCAGCAGCGAGCAGCCCGGGGTCACAGGGGGAGTGACTGAAGCTTTCTTT. Its translation is CASSEQPGVTGGVTEAFF. The whole variable domain, filled in from reference TRBV9 and TRBJ1-1, reads DSGVTQTPKHLITATGQRVTLRCSPRSGDLSVYWYQQSLDQGLQFLIQYYNGEERAKGNILERFSAQQFPDLHSELNLSSLELGDSALYFCASSEQPGVTGGVTEAFFGQGTRLTVV.

V usage is TRBV7-2 and J usage is TRBJ1-2; perhaps TRBD1 as D (5 bases). The CDR3 spans 15 residues. The germline CDR1 and CDR2 sequences are SGHTA and FQGNSA. The germline V and J ends were trimmed by 1 base and 4 bases, with 13 bases remaining between them. The CDR3 region is CASSLVGGVSYGYTF. CDR3 bases: TGTGCCAGCAGCTTAGTAGGAGGGGTGAGCTATGGCTACACCTTC. The entire variable domain, with the rest obtained from reference TRBV7-2 and TRBJ1-2, is as follows: GAGVSQSPSNKVTEKGKDVELRCDPISGHTALYWYRQSLGQGLEFLIYFQGNSAPDKSGLPSDRFSAERTGGSVSTLTIQRTQQEDSAVYLCASSLVGGVSYGYTFGSGTRLTVV.

The chain carries TRBV7-9 and TRBJ1-2, with D tentatively TRBD1 (5 bases). Germline V gene sequence: CDR1 SEHNR, CDR2 FQNEAQ (reference sequence). The V end lost 5 bases, the J end lost 4 bases, and 11 bases lay between the germline ends. This CDR3 is 13 amino acids long. CDR3 nucleotides: TGTGCCAGCAGCCGGGGGGGGTTCTATGGCTACACCTTC. Translation gives CASSRGGFYGYTF.

To note about this clonotype: Sequence at one end of the junction differs from germline and may be a read error. J is TRBJ2-3 and V is TRBV7-7, with D possibly being TRBD2 (5 bases). The CDR3 runs 17 residues. Germline assignment: CDR1 SSHAT and CDR2 FNYEAQ (reference sequence). The CDR3, as DNA: TGTGCTAGCAGCTCAAACTCCACGAGGGTTCGGGTAGATACGCAGTATTTT. Translation gives CASSSNSTRVRVDTQYF.

This clonotype was counted only a few times. The CDR3 bases are TGCAGCGTACGACATGGCATGGCTTTCTTT. Translated, it gives CSVRHGMAFF. The gene calls are TRBV29-1 and TRBJ1-1; D is undetermined. Between the trimmed V and J ends, which lost 6 bases and 11 bases, there was a span of 13 bases. Per germline, CDR1 SQVTM and CDR2 ANQGSEA. The CDR3 runs 10 residues. The full variable domain, in which reference TRBV29-1 and TRBJ1-1 provide the parts outside the CDR3, is SAVISQKPSRDICQRGTSLTIQCQVDSQVTMMFWYRQQPGQSLTLIATANQGSEATYESGFVIDKFPISRPNLTFSTLTVSNMSPEDSSIYLCSVRHGMAFFGQGTRLTVV.

This clonotype was detected a few times. The chain links TRBV4-1 to TRBJ2-7; 11 positions agree with TRBD2. The germline gives CDR1 MGHRA, CDR2 YSYEKL. After removal of 4 bases from V and 1 base from J, the junction contained 3 bases not matched to a gene. CDR3 length: 15 residues. CDR3 region: CASSPGLAESYEQYF. Written as DNA, the CDR3 is TGCGCCAGCAGCCCGGGACTAGCGGAATCCTACGAGCAGTACTTC.

This clonotype was recorded a few times. V and J are TRBV6-5 and TRBJ2-5; 9 bases line up with TRBD1. The CDR3 is 15 amino acids. Per germline, CDR1 MNHEY and CDR2 SVGAGI. The ends lost 6 bases at V and 5 bases at J; junction bases unmatched: 10. The CDR3 coding sequence is TGTGCCAGCAGAACTACTGGGACAGGGCTGGAGACCCAGTACTTC. It yields the protein CASRTTGTGLETQYF.

This clonotype appeared a few times. The rearrangement joins TRBV7-9 to TRBJ2-3, with 7 bases lining up with TRBD1. The V and J ends lost 5 bases and 6 bases, in that order; junction bases with no gene match: 11. Germline V lookup: CDR1 SEHNR, CDR2 FQNEAQ (reference sequence). The CDR3 runs 15 residues. CDR3 residues: CASSRTGDYADTQYF. For the CDR3, the DNA is TGTGCCAGCAGCAGAACAGGGGATTATGCGGATACGCAGTATTTT.

This clonotype occurred a few times. The chain has TRBV5-1 and TRBJ2-3; 7 positions agree with TRBD1. V shed 0 bases and J 6 bases; nucleotides not matched to a gene: 7. CDR1 and CDR2 (germline): SGHRS, YFSETQ. The CDR3 sequence is 15 residues long. The CDR3 nucleotides are TGCGCCAGCAGCTTGGACGAACAGGGGTACGATACGCAGTATTTT. This gives the protein CASSLDEQGYDTQYF.

This clonotype was counted between two and nine times. The genes are TRBV7-9 and TRBJ2-3, with D possibly being TRBD2 (5 bases). Per germline, CDR1 SEHNR and CDR2 FQNEAQ (reference sequence). V was trimmed by 5 bases and J by 1 base, leaving 13 bases between them. The CDR3 consists of 15 residues. The CDR3 coding sequence is TGTGCCAGCAGCCCGGGGATGGTTCGCACAGATACGCAGTATTTT. Protein sequence: CASSPGMVRTDTQYF.

This clonotype was seen a handful of times. The rearrangement links TRBV4-1 to TRBJ2-1, with D perhaps matching TRBD1 (6 bases). The CDR3 extends over 16 amino acids. V lost 8 bases, J lost 9 bases, and 26 bases lay in between. The V gene's germline CDR1 is MGHRA and CDR2 YSYEKL. The CDR3 DNA follows: TGCGCCAGCCGGACGGAAGTGGGGGCCAGTCGGATTGAGCAGTTCTTC. This codes for CASRTEVGASRIEQFF.

About this clonotype itself: One end of the junction varies from germline; a read error may be responsible. The rearrangement links TRBV7-3 to TRBJ2-3; perhaps D is TRBD1 or TRBD2 (6 bases each). Germline V CDR1 and CDR2: SGHTA, FQGTGA. The length of the CDR3 is 14 residues. The CDR3 here is CASSITGRSDTQYF. The CDR3 coding sequence is TGTGCCAGCAGCATAACAGGGAGGTCAGATACGCAGTATTTT.

The chain is built from TRBV7-9 and TRBJ2-3; D not resolved. Trimming took off 4 bases at V and 0 bases at J, with 11 bases between the two ends. The V gene's germline CDR1 is SEHNR and CDR2 FQNEAQ (reference sequence). CDR3 length equals 15 residues. CDR3: CASSSGPSSTDTQYF. Written as DNA, the CDR3 is TGTGCCAGCAGCTCCGGTCCTTCTAGCACAGATACGCAGTATTTT.

The chain has TRBV6-4 and TRBJ2-7, with a weak D call TRBD2 (6 bases). The CDR3 contains 14 residues. CDR1 MRHNA and CDR2 SNTAGT come from the germline V gene. Deletions cut 2 bases from V and 2 bases from J, with 10 bases between. The CDR3 here is CASSDPGVPYEQYV. The CDR3 bases are TGTGCCAGCAGTGACCCGGGGGTCCCCTACGAGCAGTACGTC.

This clonotype was observed a handful of times. This chain joins TRBV7-9 and TRBJ1-4; D not certain. Trimming cost V 3 bases and J 8 bases, with 10 bases left between them. CDR3 length: 13 amino acids. Per the germline V gene, CDR1 is SEHNR and CDR2 is FQNEAQ (reference sequence). CDR3 bases: TGTGCCAGCAGCTTCACGTCAAGCGAAAAACTGTTTTTT. This gives the protein CASSFTSSEKLFF.

V gene TRBV7-9 combines with J gene TRBJ2-5; either TRBD1 or TRBD2 may fit D (5 bases each). Trimming stripped 3 bases from V and 3 bases from J, with 14 bases between. The CDR3 extends over 15 amino acids. Germline V gene lookup returns CDR1 SEHNR and CDR2 FQNEAQ (reference sequence). CDR3 nucleotide sequence: TGTGCCAGCAGCTTGGTCGGGGACCAAGAAGAGACCCAGTACTTC. Protein sequence: CASSLVGDQEETQYF.

This clonotype was seen many times. The rearrangement uses TRBV5-1 and TRBJ2-1; possibly TRBD2 for D (6 bases). Germline V CDR1 and CDR2: SGHRS, YFSETQ. The ends were cut back, 0 bases at V and 2 bases at J, with 6 bases in the middle. The CDR3 consists of 14 residues. This chain's CDR3 is CASSLGGAYNEQFF. CDR3 nucleotide sequence: TGCGCCAGCAGCTTGGGCGGGGCCTACAATGAGCAGTTCTTC.